This TCR beta chain came from a study of B cell selection in AIRE deficiency (dated by TCRdb to between 2017 and 2020). Notes on the research overall: Researchers compared TCRbeta repertoires of sorted blood CD4+ conventional T cells and regulatory T cells in AIRE-deficient patients with those in healthy controls. The TCR-sequenced cohort comprised roughly five AIRE-deficient APECED patients and roughly five healthy control donors.

Conventional CD4 T cells were sorted as cells that were CD4+CD127+. APECED syndrome was present in the AIRE-deficient patients. A FACSAria flow cytometer was used to sort the Tconv and Treg cells intended for TCRbeta sequencing. The sorted cells went into 5-ml round-bottom polystyrene tubes, and the dry cell pellets were then frozen at -80 degrees C until sequencing. The immunoSEQ platform was used to sequence the TCRbeta chain. The study's own analysis went as follows. About 1x10^5 distinct in-frame TCRbeta sequences from patients and around 1.3x10^5 from healthy donors were obtained from pooled conventional T cell repertoires. Treg TCRbeta sequences found in two or more individuals were defined as public, and these public Treg TCRbeta sequences were then searched for in Tconv repertoires. Differences between groups were assessed by Mann-Whitney U tests with Bonferroni-Dunn correction in GraphPad Prism 7.03. The clones in this table, taken by TCRdb from immuneACCESS, are in-frame only. Not every clone is retained; where verified, under half of the shortfall comes from an unresolved V gene, and the cause of the rest is unknown. V and J calls and clone size are those listed in that table; D and trimming were worked out from the DNA. Within this sample are some 24,000 clones, with around 97% of them counted one time only. Together, the top ten hold more than 0.2% of the sample.

The germline V gene specifies MNHEY as CDR1 and SVGAGI as CDR2. Trimming at the junction amounts to 2 bases on V and 6 bases on J, and the germline ends lie 16 bases apart. The cysteine opens and the phenylalanine closes a CDR3 of 16 amino acids. Just the 48-base CDR3 DNA is kept, in frame starting at base 1. What the study reported, not specific to this receptor: Only TCRbeta chains were sequenced; roughly a third of shared healthy-donor Treg sequences also occurred in healthy Tconv, possibly because of differing TCRalpha chains. Among 3,500 to 4,500 shared Treg TCRbeta sequences, around 31% were shared exclusively among healthy donors and over 7% exclusively among patients, which suggests that Treg selection is less efficient in the absence of AIRE. In AIRE-deficient patients, Tconv and Treg cells had TCRBV gene usage, CDR3 length and TCR diversity comparable to those in healthy donors. Shared Treg sequences had shorter CDR3s, reflecting a bias toward rearrangements with few non-templated nucleotide insertions. Around 31% of Treg TCRbeta sequences shared among healthy donors appeared in patient Tconv cells, suggesting diversion of Treg-biased clones into the Tconv compartment.

Regarding this clone: Its antigen remains undetermined. No much larger clone exists at a distance of one base, and base qualities are not known.

The V gene is TRBV6-5 and the J gene is TRBJ2-2; a tentative D match to TRBD2 spans 7 bases. The clonotype comes from a human donor with AIRE deficiency. Sequences were obtained from conventional CD4+ T cells sorted from PBMCs. The CDR3 has the sequence CASSYLTGGFAGELFF. The DNA reads as follows: TGTGCCAGCAGTTACCTGACGGGGGGCTTCGCCGGGGAGCTGTTTTTT.